The subject of this entry is one T cell receptor beta chain. Its antigen is unidentified. The sample comes from a study of CD8+ T cells in alopecia areata. Across the study: It was 6 to 18 months of tofacitinib, and then there were 6 months off drug. Severity scoring for treated patients was based on the percentage of affected scalp area. Study results and limitations: Unlike in mice, where it was clearer, TCR sharing across patients was less clear, possibly HLA-related. Scalp lesions, especially in alopecia totalis/universalis, had higher clonality than normal scalp.

RNA extraction was followed by reverse transcription into cDNA, which acted as the sequencing template. Libraries were prepared by immunoSEQ multiplex PCR; TCRdb keeps only in-frame clonotypes and omits some of them. The sample contains thousands of clones, roughly 70% of which appear only once. Trimming left V 1 base short and J 10 bases short, with 8 bases between. The CDR3 contains 13 residues. The germline gives CDR1 SEHNR, CDR2 FQNEAQ (reference sequence). The sample's treatment: oral pan-JAK inhibitor, 5-10 mg twice daily. As part of sample collection, lesional scalp punch biopsies and peripheral blood were taken from alopecia areata patients.

The chain uses TRBV7-9 and TRBJ1-6; weak D call: TRBD1 (5 bases). The source was skin, collected at week 24, from a patient treated with tofacitinib. This receptor was taken from a human donor with alopecia areata. The CDR3 bases are TGTGCCAGCAGCTTAGATGGGGACTCACCCCTCCACTTT. It encodes CASSLDGDSPLHF.